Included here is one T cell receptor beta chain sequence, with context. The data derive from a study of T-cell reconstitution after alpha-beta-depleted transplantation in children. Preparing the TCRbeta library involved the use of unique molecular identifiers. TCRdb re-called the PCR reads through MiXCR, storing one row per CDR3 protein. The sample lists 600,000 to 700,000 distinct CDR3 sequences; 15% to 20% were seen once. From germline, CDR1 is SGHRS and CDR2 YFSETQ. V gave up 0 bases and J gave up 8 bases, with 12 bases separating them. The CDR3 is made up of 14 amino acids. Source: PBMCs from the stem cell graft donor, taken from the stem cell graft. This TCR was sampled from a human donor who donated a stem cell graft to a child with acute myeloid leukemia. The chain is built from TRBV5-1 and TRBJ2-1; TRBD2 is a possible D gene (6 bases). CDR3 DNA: TGCGCCAGCAGCTTGGGGCAGGGCGGGGATGAGCAGTTCTTC. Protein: CASSLGQGGDEQFF.